This TCR beta chain was found in a study of shared clonotypes between healthy human individuals. For the study at large: Participating donors consisted of a couple of women and a few men aged 18 to 49. Broader study findings: Blood was the only sampled material, and tissue repertoires likely differ. Memory subsets had estimated richness that was generally smaller than that of naive subsets.

Sequencing was performed with immunoSEQ multiplex PCR; in TCRdb, only in-frame clones are kept and a portion is missing. The repertoire has approximately 2,300,000 clones, around 92% of them found once; the top ten carry about 0.36%. Note on this clone: Its antigen remains unknown.

Trimming shortened V by 3 bases and J by 2 bases, and 11 bases separated the two germline ends. The germline V gene has CDR1 GTSNPN and CDR2 SVGIG (reference sequence). The CDR3 extends over 14 amino acids. The genes are TRBV30 and TRBJ1-5, with no clear D. This sequence was found in a man between 18 and 35 years old in good health. Some clones in this sample may be carry-over from other donors' samples. The sequencing sample was made of naive CD4+ T cells from PBMCs. Specified subset: CD45RA+ positively selected. The CDR3 is CAWRRGFGNQPQHF. CDR3 bases: TGTGCCTGGAGAAGAGGGTTTGGCAATCAGCCCCAGCATTTT.